The TCR beta chain described here comes from a study of T cell repertoires in cytomegalovirus infection. The overall study: Public TCR beta signature analysis indicated the presence of both CMV infection and matching HLA type.

Study findings and constraints: Ex vivo responses were dominated by HLA-C-restricted CMV-specific TCR beta clonotypes. Individuals carrying CMV plus the relevant HLA were identified by cumulative frequency of public TCR beta families.

This clonotype was counted only a few times. The antigen remains undetermined. TCRdb re-called the reads through MiXCR, storing one row per CDR3 protein. The sample has approximately 140,000 distinct CDR3 sequences; 20% to 30% are singletons. The receptor comes from a human donor in good health (CMV status not recorded). Some clones in this sample may be carry-over from other donors' samples. The sample consisted of PBMCs, sequenced either directly or after in vitro stimulation (not recorded which).

This CDR3 is CASSLVVANEQFF. The DNA of the CDR3 is TGTGCCAGCAGCTTGGTCGTAGCCAATGAGCAGTTCTTC. This rearrangement joins TRBV5-5 to TRBJ2-1; D gene ambiguous. The CDR3 loop spans 13 amino acids. Between the trimmed V and J ends, which lost 0 bases and 6 bases, there was a span of 7 bases. CDR1 is SGHKS, CDR2 YYEKEE, per germline (reference sequence).